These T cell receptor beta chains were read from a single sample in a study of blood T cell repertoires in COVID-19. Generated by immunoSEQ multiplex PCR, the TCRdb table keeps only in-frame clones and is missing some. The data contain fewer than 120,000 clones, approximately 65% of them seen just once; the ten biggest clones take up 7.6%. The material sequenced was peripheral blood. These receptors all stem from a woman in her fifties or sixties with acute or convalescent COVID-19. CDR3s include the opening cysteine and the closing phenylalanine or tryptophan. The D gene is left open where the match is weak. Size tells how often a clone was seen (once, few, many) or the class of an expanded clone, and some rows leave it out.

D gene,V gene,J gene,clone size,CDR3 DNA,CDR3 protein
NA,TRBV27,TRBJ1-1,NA,TGTGCCAGCAGTTTATGGGACAAGAACACTGAAGCTTTCTTT,CASSLWDKNTEAFF
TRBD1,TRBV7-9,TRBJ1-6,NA,TGTGCCAGCGCTCAACCCGGGACAGGGAATTCACCCCTCCACTTT,CASAQPGTGNSPLHF
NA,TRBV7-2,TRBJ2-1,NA,TGTGCCAGCAGCGCAATGGCTTACAATGAGCAGTTCTTC,CASSAMAYNEQFF
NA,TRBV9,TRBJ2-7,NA,TGTGCCAGCAGCGTAGGGTCCGGGGACTACGAGCAGTACTTC,CASSVGSGDYEQYF
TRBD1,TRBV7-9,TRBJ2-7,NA,TGTGCCAGCTGGGGACAGGGTCATTACGAGCAGTACTTC,CASWGQGHYEQYF
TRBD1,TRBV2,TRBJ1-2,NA,TGTGCCAGCAGTGAAGCCCCCGGACAGGCCACCTATGGCTACACCTTC,CASSEAPGQATYGYTF
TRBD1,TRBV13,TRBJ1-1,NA,TGTGCCAGCAGCTTAGGATTGGGACAGGGAAGCAGGTATAAAGGGATGAACACTGAAGCTTTCTTT,CASSLGLGQGSRYKGMNTEAFF
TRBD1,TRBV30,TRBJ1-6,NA,TGTGCCTGGACCGAAGACAGGGTATGGTCACCCCTCCACTTT,CAWTEDRVWSPLHF
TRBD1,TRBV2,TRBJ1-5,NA,TGTGCCAGCAGGAATCAGGGGGCCCAGCCCCAGCATTTT,CASRNQGAQPQHF
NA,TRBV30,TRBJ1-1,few,TGTGCCTGGAGTGGAGGAGATGAAGCTTTCTTT,CAWSGGDEAFF
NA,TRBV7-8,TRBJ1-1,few,TGTGCCAGCAGCTTATCCAGGTCGAACACTGAAGCTTTCTTT,CASSLSRSNTEAFF
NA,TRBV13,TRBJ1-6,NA,TGTGCCAGCAGCTACGGCCGTATCGGACAGTACTATAATTCACCCCTCCACTTT,CASSYGRIGQYYNSPLHF
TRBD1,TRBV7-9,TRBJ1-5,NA,TGTGCCAGCAGCGAGACAGGGACGAGCAATCAGCCCCAGCATTTT,CASSETGTSNQPQHF
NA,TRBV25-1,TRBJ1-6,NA,TGTGCCAGCAGGACTCAAGATAATTCACCCCTCCACTTT,CASRTQDNSPLHF
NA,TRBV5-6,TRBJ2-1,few,TGTGCCAGCAGCTTGGTCAGAAACAATGAGCAGTTCTTC,CASSLVRNNEQFF
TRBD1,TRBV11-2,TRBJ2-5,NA,TGTGCCAGCAGCAAGGACAGGAGCCAAGAGACCCAGTACTTC,CASSKDRSQETQYF
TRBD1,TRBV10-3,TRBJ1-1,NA,TGTGCCACTTCTTACCGGACAGGGGACCTCACTGAAGCTTTCTTT,CATSYRTGDLTEAFF
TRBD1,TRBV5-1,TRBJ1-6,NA,TGCGCCAGCTCCAAGGGACAGAGCAATTCACCCCTCCACTTT,CASSKGQSNSPLHF
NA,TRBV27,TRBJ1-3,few,TGTGCCAGCAGTCTCTCAAGCGTTAACGGAAACACCATATATTTT,CASSLSSVNGNTIYF
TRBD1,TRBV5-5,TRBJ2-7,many,TGTGCCAGCAGCTATGTGGGACAGGGGAGAGCGGGAGAGCAGTACTTC,CASSYVGQGRAGEQYF
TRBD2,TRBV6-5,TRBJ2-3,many,TGTGCCAGCAGTTACTCGAAAGCGGGGGGGGTGGATACGCAGTATTTT,CASSYSKAGGVDTQYF
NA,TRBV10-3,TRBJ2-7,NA,TGTGCCATCAGTGAGTCTCGCGTGTACGAGCAGTACTTC,CAISESRVYEQYF
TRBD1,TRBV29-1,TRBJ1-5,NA,TGCAGCGTTCCATTCGTCCCGACAGGGGGAGTCGGCAATCAGCCCCAGCATTTT,CSVPFVPTGGVGNQPQHF
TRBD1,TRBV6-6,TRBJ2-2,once,TGTGCCAGCAGTCTCGAGACCGGGACAGGGAACTCTTTGGCCGGGGAGCTGTTTTTT,CASSLETGTGNSLAGELFF
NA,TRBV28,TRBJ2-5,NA,TGTGTTTGTGCAGACTCGCACCAAGAGACCCAGTACTTC,CVCADSHQETQYF
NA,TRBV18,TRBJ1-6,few,TGTGCCAGCTCACCACGAGGTGCGGGTGATAATTCACCCCTCCACTTT,CASSPRGAGDNSPLHF
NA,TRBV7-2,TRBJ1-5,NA,TGTGCCAGCACCCCCGACAGTGGCAATCAGCCCCAGCATTTT,CASTPDSGNQPQHF
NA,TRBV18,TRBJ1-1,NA,TGTGCCAGCTCACCCACTCCGGCCGGGGACACTGAAGCTTTCTTT,CASSPTPAGDTEAFF
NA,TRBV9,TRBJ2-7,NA,TGTGCCAGCAGCGTAACTAGCTTTGGCGAGCAGTACTTC,CASSVTSFGEQYF
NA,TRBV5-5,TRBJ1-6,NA,TGTGCCAGCAGCTGGAGAAGTGATAATTCACCCCTCCACTTT,CASSWRSDNSPLHF
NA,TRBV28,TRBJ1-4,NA,TGTGCCAGCAGACTACAGGGAAAACTGTTTTTT,CASRLQGKLFF
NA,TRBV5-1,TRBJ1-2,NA,TGCGCCAGCACCTGGAGCGGGGGAGATGGCTACACCTTC,CASTWSGGDGYTF
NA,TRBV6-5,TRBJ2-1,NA,TGTGCCAGCAGCAGGACAGACAATGAGCAGTTCTTC,CASSRTDNEQFF
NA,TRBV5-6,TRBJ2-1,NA,TGTGCCAGCAGCTTATCAGGATCCTACAATGAGCAGTTCTTC,CASSLSGSYNEQFF
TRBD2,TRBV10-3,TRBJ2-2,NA,TGTGCCATCAGTCGGGGGGGGCCCACCGGGGAGCTGTTTTTT,CAISRGGPTGELFF
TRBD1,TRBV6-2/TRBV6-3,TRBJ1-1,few,TGTGCCAGCAGTTACGCGACAGGGTACACTGAAGCTTTCTTT,CASSYATGYTEAFF
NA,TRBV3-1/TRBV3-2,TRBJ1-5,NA,TGTGCCAGCAGCCCCAAGTCGGGGAGTGGAGCGCCTCACAATCAGCCCCAGCATTTT,CASSPKSGSGAPHNQPQHF
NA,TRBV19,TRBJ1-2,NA,TGTGCCAGTAGTGTGGGGAGAAACTATGGCTACACCTTC,CASSVGRNYGYTF
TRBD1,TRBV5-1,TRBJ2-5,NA,TGCGCCAGCAGCAGCACCGGGACAGGGGCTTCAGAGACCCAGTACTTC,CASSSTGTGASETQYF
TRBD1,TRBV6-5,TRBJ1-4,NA,TGTGCCAGCAGGACGACAGGGGTGGGTGAAAAACTGTTTTTT,CASRTTGVGEKLFF
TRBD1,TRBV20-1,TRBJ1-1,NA,TGCAGTGCAAAAGGACAGGGACAGGGATTT,CSAKGQGQGF
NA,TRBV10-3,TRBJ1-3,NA,TGTGCCATCAGTGAGCTTGGAAACACCATATATTTT,CAISELGNTIYF
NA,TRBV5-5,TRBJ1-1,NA,TGTGCCAGCAGCTTGGATGGGGCGCGGACTGAAGCTTTCTTT,CASSLDGARTEAFF
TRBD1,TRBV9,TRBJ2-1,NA,TGTGCCAGCAGCGTAGATGGACAGGGTCGAGGTGAGCAGTTCTTC,CASSVDGQGRGEQFF
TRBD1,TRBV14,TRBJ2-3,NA,TGTGCCAGCAGCTTTCGACAGGGGGCGGTAACAGATACGCAGTATTTT,CASSFRQGAVTDTQYF
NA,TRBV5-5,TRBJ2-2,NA,TGTGCCAGCAGCTTTTACAGATTGAACACCGGGGAGCTGTTTTTT,CASSFYRLNTGELFF
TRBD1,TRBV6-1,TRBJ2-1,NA,TGTGCCAGCAGTGTACTCGGGACAGGGTTACGGTATGAGCAGTTCTTC,CASSVLGTGLRYEQFF
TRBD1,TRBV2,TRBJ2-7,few,TGTGCCAGCAGTGCTTGGGATGACAGGGCTGGGAAGTACTTC,CASSAWDDRAGKYF
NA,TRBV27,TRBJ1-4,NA,TGTGCCAGCAGTTCCCTATTGGGAGGTGGAGAAAAACTGTTTTTT,CASSSLLGGGEKLFF
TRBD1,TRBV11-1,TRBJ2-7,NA,TGTGCCAGCAGCCCCCAGACAGGGGCCGCCTACGAGCAGTACTTC,CASSPQTGAAYEQYF